The next 15 T cell receptor beta chains were all read from a single sample in a study of CD8 T cells in ankylosing spondylitis. The antigens these receptors bind are not known. Study outcomes and limitations: Characteristic, it appeared, of ankylosing spondylitis blood was a TCR beta motif of seven or eight highly homologous variants.

TCRdb processed the 5' RACE reads anew with MiXCR; each CDR3 protein has one entry. The sample carries roughly 490,000 distinct CDR3 sequences, about 5.4% recorded once. The sequencing sample was made of blood, either unsorted or a sorted T cell fraction (not recorded which). These receptors all come from a male donor with ankylosing spondylitis.

For this clonotype: Possible read error: a much larger clone is one base away. The gene calls are TRBV7-3 and TRBJ2-2; D is ambiguous. The length of the CDR3 is 13 residues. Germline lookup yields CDR1 SGHTA and CDR2 FQGTGA. The CDR3 region has the DNA TGTACCAGCAGCCTCTTTAAAGCCGGGGAGCTGTTTTTT. It is translated as CTSSLFKAGELFF.

This clonotype has ten or more counts. The chain is built from TRBV12-3 or TRBV12-4 and TRBJ2-3; D gene unclear. Trimming removed 2 bases at V and 1 base at J, with 10 bases between. The CDR3 sequence is 15 residues long. CDR3 coding DNA: TGTGCCAGCAGTTTATCGGACCTTCGCACAGATACGCAGTATTTT. Its protein product is CASSLSDLRTDTQYF.

As regards this clonotype: This may be a read error: a much more frequent sequence differs by one nucleotide. The chain employs TRBV21-1 and TRBJ1-1; the DNA was not used to check the table's D call, TRBD1. TRBV21-1 constitutes a pseudogene. CDR3 size: 15 residues. The CDR3 nucleotides are TGTGCCAGCAGGAGGGACAGATGTATGAACACTGAAGCTTTCTTT. Translating it yields CASRRDRCMNTEAFF.

This clonotype was seen many times. The chain has TRBV27 and TRBJ1-1; D is unresolved. The length of the CDR3 is 13 residues. CDR1 and CDR2 (germline): MNHEY, SMNVEV (reference sequence). V lost 5 bases to trimming and J lost 6 bases, with 13 bases between them. CDR3 region: CASSLWTDAEAFF. CDR3 DNA sequence: TGTGCCAGCAGTCTATGGACCGACGCTGAAGCTTTCTTT.

This clonotype showed up many times. The chain has TRBV5-8 and TRBJ2-5, with D possibly TRBD2 on 6 matching bases. CDR3 length: 16 residues. Germline-derived CDR1 and CDR2 are SGHTS and YDEGEE. V was cut by 0 bases and J by 2 bases, with 14 bases left in between. This CDR3 is CASSLGPSRGQETQYF. The CDR3 DNA sequence: TGTGCCAGCAGCTTGGGGCCCTCTCGGGGGCAAGAGACCCAGTACTTC.

Regarding this clonotype: This could be a read error, since a much larger clone is one nucleotide away. V is TRBV20-1 and J is TRBJ2-1; 11 bases agree with TRBD2. CDR1 is DFQATT and CDR2 is SNEGSKA in the germline V gene (reference sequence). The CDR3 loop spans 18 amino acids. The CDR3 DNA reads TGCTGTGCTAGAGGGGTCGCTAGCGGGAGGTACTCCTACAGTGAGCAGTTCTTC. This gives the protein CCARGVASGRYSYSEQFF.

This clonotype has a count of ten or more. The chain recombines TRBV6-5 with TRBJ1-5; TRBD1 aligns across 7 bases. Germline CDR1 reads MNHEY; CDR2 reads SVGAGI. The CDR3 loop spans 15 amino acids. Losses at the gene ends were 2 bases for V and 4 bases for J; bases not matched to a gene: 5. CDR3 sequence reads: CASSYVSGGNQPQHF. DNA of the CDR3: TGTGCCAGCAGTTACGTTTCAGGGGGAAATCAGCCCCAGCATTTT.

This clonotype showed up many times. The V call is TRBV3-1, the J call TRBJ1-6; perhaps TRBD1 as D (5 bases). The CDR3 is 14 residues long. Deletions cut 6 bases from V and 7 bases from J, with 13 bases between. Looked up from germline, CDR1 is LGHDT and CDR2 is YNNKEL (reference sequence). DNA of the CDR3: TGTGCCAGCAGTCGACGGGGCATGAATTCACCCCTCCACTTT. Its protein product is CASSRRGMNSPLHF.

A few counts support this clonotype. The V gene is TRBV6-6, the J gene TRBJ2-5, with a weak D call TRBD2 (6 bases). The CDR3 spans 13 residues. V shed 7 bases and J shed 2 bases, with 11 bases lying between them. Germline CDR1 MNHNY, CDR2 SVGAGI (reference sequence). DNA of the CDR3: TGTGCCAGCAAGGTCGCGGGGCAAGAGACCCAGTACTTC. This translates into CASKVAGQETQYF.

This clonotype was counted between two and nine times. The chain has TRBV5-1 and TRBJ2-7, with TRBD2 matching 8 bases. CDR3 length: 17 amino acids. The junction had 13 bases not matched to a gene; V was cut back by 1 base and J by 4 bases. CDR1 is SGHRS and CDR2 is YFSETQ in the germline V gene. The CDR3 nucleotides are TGCGCCAGCAGCTTGTTCCCGGGACTAGTCAATCCTTACGAGCAGTACTTC. It encodes CASSLFPGLVNPYEQYF.

The sample holds many counts of this clonotype. This sequence joins TRBV20-1 and TRBJ1-5; D uncertain. V lost 8 bases to trimming and J lost 8 bases, with 22 bases between them. This CDR3 comprises 14 residues. CDR1 is DFQATT, CDR2 SNEGSKA, per germline (reference sequence). In DNA form, the CDR3 reads TGCAGTACGGTCCCGGGAGCCCCTTTGGAGCCCCAGCATTTT. Translating it yields CSTVPGAPLEPQHF.

This clonotype came up many times. The genes are TRBV3-1 and TRBJ2-7; 7 bases match TRBD2. J was trimmed by 5 bases and V by 1 base; bases with no gene match: 5. Per the germline V gene, CDR1 is LGHDT and CDR2 is YNNKEL (reference sequence). The CDR3 spans 14 residues. DNA of the CDR3: TGTGCCAGCAGCCAAGCCAGCGGGGCCCACGAGCAGTACTTC. This gives the protein CASSQASGAHEQYF.

This clonotype has a count of ten or more. DNA for the CDR3: TGTGCCAGCAGCTTGGGGTCAACCTATAGCAATCAGCCCCAGCATTTT. Translated: CASSLGSTYSNQPQHF. The chain uses TRBV7-2 and TRBJ1-5, with unresolved D. Germline V lookup: CDR1 SGHTA, CDR2 FQGNSA. The CDR3 runs 16 residues. V was pared by 3 bases and J by 0 bases, with 12 bases between.

At least ten counts were recorded for this clonotype. V usage is TRBV20-1 and J usage is TRBJ2-3; 11 bases align to TRBD2. CDR3 length: 15 residues. The germline V gene encodes CDR1 DFQATT and CDR2 SNEGSKA (reference sequence). J gave up 4 bases and V 6 bases, and 9 bases lay outside the gene matches. Here the CDR3 DNA reads TGCAGTGCCGGGGTACTAGCGGGAGCCGCAGATACGCAGTATTTT. It codes for CSAGVLAGAADTQYF.

This clonotype was detected many times. A read error may produce the germline difference seen at one junction end. The rearrangement links TRBV7-2 to TRBJ1-2; D ambiguous. CDR1 is SGHTA, CDR2 FQGNSA, per germline. This CDR3 region has 12 residues. As DNA, the CDR3 is TGCGCCAGCAGCTTGGTCCCCTATGGCTACACCTTC. This gives the protein CASSLVPYGYTF.